These T cell receptor beta chains were read from a single sample in a study of blood T cell repertoires in COVID-19. Clones were sequenced by immunoSEQ multiplex PCR, and TCRdb holds only the in-frame ones, with some missing. The sample has tens of thousands of clones, 70% to 90% seen once. Sequenced input: peripheral blood. These receptor sequences come from a man older than 75 with acute or convalescent COVID-19. Both conserved end residues are part of each CDR3. D genes are given only for firm matches. Not every row has a clone size; where given, it reads once, few, many or a size class.

J: TRBJ1-1
D: -
V: TRBV5-1
size: -
DNA: TGCGCCAGCAGCTTAACAGGGATGAACACTGAAGCTTTCTTT
CDR3: CASSLTGMNTEAFF

J: TRBJ1-1
D: TRBD1
V: TRBV5-1
size: -
DNA: TGCGCCAGCAGCTTGGGTCAGGCAGGGGGCTACACTGAAGCTTTCTTT
CDR3: CASSLGQAGGYTEAFF

J: TRBJ1-6
D: -
V: TRBV7-9
size: once
DNA: TGTGCCAGCAGCTGGGGGCCGGATTCACCCCTCCACTTT
CDR3: CASSWGPDSPLHF

J: TRBJ2-7
D: TRBD1
V: TRBV29-1
size: -
DNA: TGCAGCGTTGAAGATCGAGGACAGGGATACTTC
CDR3: CSVEDRGQGYF

J: TRBJ1-2
D: -
V: TRBV6-4
size: few
DNA: TGTGCCAGCAGTGAGTCAGAGGGCTTCGGGGGCTACACCTTC
CDR3: CASSESEGFGGYTF

J: TRBJ2-2
D: -
V: TRBV5-1
size: -
DNA: TGCGCCAGCAGCCCTCAGTGGGCGAACTCCAGGGAGCTGTTTTTT
CDR3: CASSPQWANSRELFF

J: TRBJ1-2
D: -
V: TRBV29-1
size: -
DNA: TGCAGCGTTCGGGAGGGCTATGGCTACACCTTC
CDR3: CSVREGYGYTF

J: TRBJ2-1
D: TRBD1
V: TRBV28
size: -
DNA: TGTGCCAGCAGACGGGACAGTTCCTACAATGAGCAGTTCTTC
CDR3: CASRRDSSYNEQFF

J: TRBJ1-1
D: -
V: TRBV23-1
size: once
DNA: TGCGCCAGCAGTCAATCAGACCTAGGCATGAACACTGAAGCTTTCTTT
CDR3: CASSQSDLGMNTEAFF

J: TRBJ2-7
D: -
V: TRBV5-1
size: once
DNA: TGCGCCAGCAGCTTGGCCGGCGGCCTTCAATTCTCCTACGAGCAGTACTTC
CDR3: CASSLAGGLQFSYEQYF

J: TRBJ1-6
D: TRBD1
V: TRBV6-1
size: -
DNA: TGTGCCAGCAGTGAAAAGGTGGGCAGGGGGAATTCACCCCTCCACTTT
CDR3: CASSEKVGRGNSPLHF

J: TRBJ2-1
D: -
V: TRBV29-1
size: -
DNA: TGCAGCGTTGAAGGGCAGGGGCATGAGCAGTTCTTC
CDR3: CSVEGQGHEQFF

J: TRBJ2-1
D: -
V: TRBV3-1/TRBV3-2
size: -
DNA: TGTGCCAGCAGCGTGCGAAGGGACTCGATCTACAATGAGCAGTTCTTC
CDR3: CASSVRRDSIYNEQFF

J: TRBJ2-5
D: TRBD1
V: TRBV7-9
size: -
DNA: TGTGCCAGCAGCAATCGACAGGGGGCGAGTCGAGAGACCCAGTACTTC
CDR3: CASSNRQGASRETQYF

J: TRBJ2-7
D: -
V: TRBV28
size: -
DNA: TGTGCCAGCAGGAGGAGATCCTACGAGCAGTACTTC
CDR3: CASRRRSYEQYF

J: TRBJ1-6
D: -
V: TRBV5-6
size: -
DNA: TGTGCCAGCGCCGGGGGTACTTCCTATAATTCACCCCTCCACTTT
CDR3: CASAGGTSYNSPLHF

J: TRBJ2-7
D: -
V: TRBV6-5
size: once
DNA: TGTGCCAGCAGGGGGACACATAGCTCCTACGAGCAGTACTTC
CDR3: CASRGTHSSYEQYF

J: TRBJ1-2
D: TRBD1
V: TRBV11-3
size: -
DNA: TGTGCCAGCAGCTTAACCCACTCGGACAGGGAAGGGGACTATGGCTACACCTTC
CDR3: CASSLTHSDREGDYGYTF

J: TRBJ1-6
D: -
V: TRBV12-3/TRBV12-4
size: -
DNA: TGTGCCAGCAGGGGGACACCCGGTTCACCCCTCCACTTT
CDR3: CASRGTPGSPLHF

J: TRBJ2-2
D: -
V: TRBV7-3
size: few
DNA: TGTGCCAGCAGCACCTGGGCCGGGAAGTTGTTTTTT
CDR3: CASSTWAGKLFF

J: TRBJ1-5
D: -
V: TRBV30
size: -
DNA: TGTGCCTGGAGGACAGATAGCAATCAGCCCCAGCATTTT
CDR3: CAWRTDSNQPQHF

J: TRBJ1-6
D: -
V: TRBV3-1/TRBV3-2
size: -
DNA: TGTGCCAGCAGCCCTGGAACAGGGAATTCACCCCTCCACTTT
CDR3: CASSPGTGNSPLHF

J: TRBJ1-4
D: -
V: TRBV3-1/TRBV3-2
size: -
DNA: TGTGCCAGCAGCCCCTCCTACAGAGAAGCTGCAACTAATGAAAAACTGTTTTTT
CDR3: CASSPSYREAATNEKLFF

J: TRBJ2-7
D: -
V: TRBV5-8
size: -
DNA: TGTGCCAGCAGCTTGGTGACAGGTTTTGGTGAGCAGTACTTC
CDR3: CASSLVTGFGEQYF

J: TRBJ2-7
D: -
V: TRBV12-3/TRBV12-4
size: once
DNA: TGTGCCAGCAGTCTTACTTACGAGCAGTACTTC
CDR3: CASSLTYEQYF

J: TRBJ1-2
D: TRBD1
V: TRBV24-1
size: -
DNA: TGTGCCACCAGTGGGGGACAGCCCAACTATGGCTACACCTTC
CDR3: CATSGGQPNYGYTF

J: TRBJ2-2
D: TRBD1
V: TRBV9
size: -
DNA: TGTGCCAGCAGCAGCCGGGACAGGGGTTTCGGGGAGCTGTTTTTT
CDR3: CASSSRDRGFGELFF

J: TRBJ2-7
D: TRBD1
V: TRBV14
size: -
DNA: TGTGCCAGCAGCCAAGCGACAGGGTTTTTCTACGAGCAGTACTTC
CDR3: CASSQATGFFYEQYF

J: TRBJ2-1
D: TRBD1
V: TRBV7-9
size: once
DNA: TGTGCCAGCAGCTTCGGACAGGCGGTCAATGAGCAGTTCTTC
CDR3: CASSFGQAVNEQFF

J: TRBJ2-7
D: -
V: TRBV12-3/TRBV12-4
size: -
DNA: TGTGCCAGCAGTTGGAGATCCTACGAGCAGTACTTC
CDR3: CASSWRSYEQYF

J: TRBJ2-7
D: TRBD1
V: TRBV30
size: -
DNA: TGTGCCTGGATGAGGGGGCTTTCCGAGCAGTACTTC
CDR3: CAWMRGLSEQYF

J: TRBJ1-2
D: -
V: TRBV18
size: -
DNA: TGTGCCAGCTCATCCAAGGGGTCTGGCTACACCTTC
CDR3: CASSSKGSGYTF

J: TRBJ2-3
D: -
V: TRBV24-1
size: -
DNA: TGTGCCACCAGTGATTCAGGGCAGGGCACAGATACGCAGTATTTT
CDR3: CATSDSGQGTDTQYF

J: TRBJ2-2
D: -
V: TRBV6-1
size: -
DNA: TGTGCCAGCAGTGAAGGGCAGGGGACCGGGGAGCTGTTTTTT
CDR3: CASSEGQGTGELFF

J: TRBJ2-7
D: -
V: TRBV5-1
size: -
DNA: TGCGCCAGCAGCTTGGTCCAGGAAAGCGAGCAGTACTTC
CDR3: CASSLVQESEQYF

J: TRBJ2-2
D: -
V: TRBV7-2
size: -
DNA: TGTGCCAGCCTGAGGCAGGCAGGGTGGGGCACCGGGGAGCTGTTTTTT
CDR3: CASLRQAGWGTGELFF

J: TRBJ2-1
D: -
V: TRBV7-2
size: -
DNA: TGTGCCAGCAGCTTAGGAGGGGGTTATGAGCAGTTCTTC
CDR3: CASSLGGGYEQFF